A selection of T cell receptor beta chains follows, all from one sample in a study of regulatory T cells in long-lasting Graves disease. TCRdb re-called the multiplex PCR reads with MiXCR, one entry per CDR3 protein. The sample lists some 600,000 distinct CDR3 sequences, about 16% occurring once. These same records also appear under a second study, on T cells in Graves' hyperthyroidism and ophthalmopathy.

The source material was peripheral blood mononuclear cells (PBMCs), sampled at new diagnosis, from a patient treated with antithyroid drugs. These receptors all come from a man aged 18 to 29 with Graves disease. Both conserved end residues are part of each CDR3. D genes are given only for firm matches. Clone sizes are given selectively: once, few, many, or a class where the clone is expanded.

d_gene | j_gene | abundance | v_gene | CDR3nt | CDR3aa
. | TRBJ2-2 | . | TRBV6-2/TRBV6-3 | TGTGCCAGCAACTACGGGTATGCCGGGGAGCTGTTTTTT | CASNYGYAGELFF
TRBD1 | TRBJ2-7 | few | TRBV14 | TGTGCCAGCAGCCCTCCGGGACAGGGTTGGGCCGAGCAGTACTTC | CASSPPGQGWAEQYF
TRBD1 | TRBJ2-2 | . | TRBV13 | TGTGCCAGCAGCGGGACAGGGTTCGGCCTGGAGCTGTTTTTT | CASSGTGFGLELFF
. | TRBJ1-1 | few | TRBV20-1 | TGCAGTGCTAGGGACAGTTTTGGGACTGAAGCTTTCTTT | CSARDSFGTEAFF
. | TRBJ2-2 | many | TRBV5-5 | TGCGCCAGCAGCCGGACAGCCGCGAACACCGGGGAGCTGTTTTTT | CASSRTAANTGELFF
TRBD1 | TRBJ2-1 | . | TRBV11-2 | TGTGCCAGCAGCACAGAGAAAGCCGGGACAGGAGCCTACAATGAGCAGTTCTTC | CASSTEKAGTGAYNEQFF
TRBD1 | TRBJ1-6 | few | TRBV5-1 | TGCGCCAGCAGCTTGGCTCCGGGACAGGGGCTTCGGTCACCCCTCCACTTT | CASSLAPGQGLRSPLHF
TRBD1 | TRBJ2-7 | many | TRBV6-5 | TGTGCCAGCAGTTACTCCGGGACAGGGATGTACGAGCAGTACTTC | CASSYSGTGMYEQYF
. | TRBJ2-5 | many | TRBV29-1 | TGCAGCGTTGAAGTCGGGCAAGAGACCCAGTACTTC | CSVEVGQETQYF
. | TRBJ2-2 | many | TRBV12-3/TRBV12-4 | TGTGCCAGCAGTTTTGGCGGAGCGAACACCGGGGAGCTGTTTTTT | CASSFGGANTGELFF
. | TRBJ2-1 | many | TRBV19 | TGTGCCAGTAGTATTTCGGGAATTTCCTACAATGAGCAGTTCTTC | CASSISGISYNEQFF
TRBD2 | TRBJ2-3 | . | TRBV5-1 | TGCGCCAGCAGCTACTCCCCCCCAACTAGCGGGAGTATCACAGATACGCAGTATTTT | CASSYSPPTSGSITDTQYF
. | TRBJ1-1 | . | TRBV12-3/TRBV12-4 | TGTGCCAGCAGTTTATATGGGCTTGAAGCTTTCTTT | CASSLYGLEAFF
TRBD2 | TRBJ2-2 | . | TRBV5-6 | TGTGCCAGCAGCCCCTCCCCGGGAGGGCCCACCGGGGAGCTGTTTTTT | CASSPSPGGPTGELFF
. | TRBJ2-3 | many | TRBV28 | TGTGCCCTTGGCGGAAGCACAGATACGCAGTATTTT | CALGGSTDTQYF
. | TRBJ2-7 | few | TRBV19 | TGTGCCAGTAGTAGCGGGGACTACGAGCAGTACTTC | CASSSGDYEQYF
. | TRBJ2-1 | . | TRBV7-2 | TGTGCCAGCAGCTTAGGCGGAGGGTACTACAATGAGCAGTTCTTC | CASSLGGGYYNEQFF